The TCR beta chain under discussion was sequenced for a study of shared clonotypes between healthy human individuals. This CDR3 has 15 residues. Germline values: CDR1 SGDLS, CDR2 YYNGEE. Trimming stripped 4 bases from V and 3 bases from J, with 14 bases between. Sequencing was performed with immunoSEQ multiplex PCR; in TCRdb, only in-frame clones are kept and a portion is missing. The sample shows around 1,900,000 clones, 85% to 95% of them seen only once. Selected positively for CCR7 and CD45RO-negative, naive CD8 cells excluded terminally differentiated effector memory CD45RA+ cells. The rearrangement joins TRBV9 to TRBJ1-3; D is possibly TRBD1 (5 bases). The sequence was obtained from a man younger than 35 in good health. Some clones in this sample may be carry-over from other donors' samples. What was sequenced was naive CD8+ T cells from PBMCs. CDR3 coding DNA: TGTGCCAGCAGCACGGTCGGGGCTAATGGAAACACCATATATTTT. This sequence encodes CASSTVGANGNTIYF.